This T cell receptor beta chain was captured by sequencing in a study of CD8+ T cells in alopecia areata. Looking at the study overall: Tofacitinib lasted 6 to 18 months, then 6 months off drug. Scoring of severity for treated patients was based on percentage of affected scalp area.

Treatment here: oral pan-JAK inhibitor, 5-10 mg twice daily. TCR sequencing used cDNA made by reverse transcription of extracted RNA. Here immunoSEQ multiplex PCR was the method, and the copy in TCRdb shows in-frame clones only, minus some. Of a few hundred thousand clones in the sample, 30% to 40% were seen once. Trimming pared 10 bases from V and 6 bases from J, leaving 7 bases between. Germline loops: CDR1 SGDLS, CDR2 YYNGEE. CDR3 length equals 9 residues. The sample holds one count of this clone. This TCR was recovered from a human donor with alopecia areata. V gene TRBV9 combines with J gene TRBJ1-2; D gene unclear. Sequencing used CD4+ T cells sorted from blood, obtained at approximately week 34, from a patient treated with tofacitinib. The CDR3: CAGMNGYTF. The CDR3 DNA is TGTGCCGGAATGAATGGCTACACCTTC.